In this sample, the clone carrying this T cell receptor beta chain turned up a few times. This specimen belongs to a study of blood T cell repertoires in COVID-19. Participant ages covered 18 to 89 years across 24 US areas. Donors were grouped by their self-reported clinical history. A COVID-19 case was met by exposed participants within 2 weeks before study entry. As processed by the authors: Estimation of nucleated cell counts relied on the amplification of reference gene primers. Data came from immunoSEQ multiplex PCR; TCRdb stores just in-frame clones and leaves some out. Clonal size and the V and J genes are those of that table, whereas D and trimming came from the DNA. The sample contains about 180,000 clones, approximately 80% of which appear only once. This clonotype originated in a man aged 55-75 years who had been exposed to COVID-19. The sequencing sample was made of PBMCs or T cells enriched from blood (not recorded which).

The CDR3: CSVEDGGSGRVGDGADNEQFF. The CDR3 DNA follows: TGCAGCGTTGAAGATGGGGGAAGCGGGAGGGTAGGGGACGGCGCGGACAATGAGCAGTTCTTC. V is TRBV29-1 and J is TRBJ2-1; 10 bases align to TRBD2. The CDR3 runs 21 residues. Germline lookup yields CDR1 SQVTM and CDR2 ANQGSEA. The trim removed 0 bases at V and 5 bases at J, leaving 22 bases unmatched.